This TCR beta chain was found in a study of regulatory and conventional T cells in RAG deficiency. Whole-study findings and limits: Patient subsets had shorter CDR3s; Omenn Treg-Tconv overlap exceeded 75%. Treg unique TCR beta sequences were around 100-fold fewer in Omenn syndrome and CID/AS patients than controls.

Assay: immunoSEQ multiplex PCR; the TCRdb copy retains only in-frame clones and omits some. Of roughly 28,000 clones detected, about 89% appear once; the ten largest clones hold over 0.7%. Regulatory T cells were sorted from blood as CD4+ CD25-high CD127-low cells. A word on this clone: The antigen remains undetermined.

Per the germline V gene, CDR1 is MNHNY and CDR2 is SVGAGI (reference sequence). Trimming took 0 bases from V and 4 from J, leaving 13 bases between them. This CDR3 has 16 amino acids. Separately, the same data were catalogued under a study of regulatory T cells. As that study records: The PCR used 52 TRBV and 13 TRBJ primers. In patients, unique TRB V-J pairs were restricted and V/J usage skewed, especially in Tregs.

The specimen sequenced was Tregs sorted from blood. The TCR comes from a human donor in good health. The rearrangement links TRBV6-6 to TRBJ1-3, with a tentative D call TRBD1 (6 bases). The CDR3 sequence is CASSYSNMDRGNTIYF. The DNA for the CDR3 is TGTGCCAGCAGTTACTCCAACATGGACAGAGGAAACACCATATATTTT.